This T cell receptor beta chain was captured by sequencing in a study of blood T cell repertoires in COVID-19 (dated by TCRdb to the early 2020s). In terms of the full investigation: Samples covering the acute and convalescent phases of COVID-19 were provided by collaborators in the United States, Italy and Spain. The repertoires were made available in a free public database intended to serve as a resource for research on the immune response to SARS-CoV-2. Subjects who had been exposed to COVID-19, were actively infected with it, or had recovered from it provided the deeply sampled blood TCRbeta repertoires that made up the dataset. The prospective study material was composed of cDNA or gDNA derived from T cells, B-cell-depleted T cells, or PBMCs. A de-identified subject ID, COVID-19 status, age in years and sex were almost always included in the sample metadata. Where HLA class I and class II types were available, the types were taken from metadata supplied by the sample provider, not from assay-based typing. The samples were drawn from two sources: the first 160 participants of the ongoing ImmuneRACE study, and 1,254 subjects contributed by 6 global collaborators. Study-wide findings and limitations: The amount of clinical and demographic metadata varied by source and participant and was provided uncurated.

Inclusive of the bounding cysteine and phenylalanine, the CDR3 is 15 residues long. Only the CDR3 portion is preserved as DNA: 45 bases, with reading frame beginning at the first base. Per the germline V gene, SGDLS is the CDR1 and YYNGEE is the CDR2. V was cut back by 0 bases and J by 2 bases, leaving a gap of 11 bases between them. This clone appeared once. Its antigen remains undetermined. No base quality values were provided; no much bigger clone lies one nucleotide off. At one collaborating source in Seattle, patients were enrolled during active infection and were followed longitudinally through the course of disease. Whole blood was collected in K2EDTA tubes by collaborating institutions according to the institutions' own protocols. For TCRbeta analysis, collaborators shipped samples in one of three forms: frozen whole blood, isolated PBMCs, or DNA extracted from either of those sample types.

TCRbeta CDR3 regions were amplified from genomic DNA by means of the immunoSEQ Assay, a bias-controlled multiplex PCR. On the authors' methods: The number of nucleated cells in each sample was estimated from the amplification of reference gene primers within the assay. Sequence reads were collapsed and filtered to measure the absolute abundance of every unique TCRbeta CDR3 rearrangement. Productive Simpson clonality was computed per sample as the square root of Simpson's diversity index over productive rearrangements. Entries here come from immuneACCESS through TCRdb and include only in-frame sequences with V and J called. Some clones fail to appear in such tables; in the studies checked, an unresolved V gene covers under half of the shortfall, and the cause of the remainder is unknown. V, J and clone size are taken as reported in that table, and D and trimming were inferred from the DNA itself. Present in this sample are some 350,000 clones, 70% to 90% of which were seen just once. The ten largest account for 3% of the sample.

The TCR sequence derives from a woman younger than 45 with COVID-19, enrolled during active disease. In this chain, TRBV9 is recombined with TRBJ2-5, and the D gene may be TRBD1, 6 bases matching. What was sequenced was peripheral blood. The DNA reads TGTGCCAGCAGCGTAGCTACAGGGCGGCAAGAGACCCAGTACTTC. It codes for CASSVATGRQETQYF.